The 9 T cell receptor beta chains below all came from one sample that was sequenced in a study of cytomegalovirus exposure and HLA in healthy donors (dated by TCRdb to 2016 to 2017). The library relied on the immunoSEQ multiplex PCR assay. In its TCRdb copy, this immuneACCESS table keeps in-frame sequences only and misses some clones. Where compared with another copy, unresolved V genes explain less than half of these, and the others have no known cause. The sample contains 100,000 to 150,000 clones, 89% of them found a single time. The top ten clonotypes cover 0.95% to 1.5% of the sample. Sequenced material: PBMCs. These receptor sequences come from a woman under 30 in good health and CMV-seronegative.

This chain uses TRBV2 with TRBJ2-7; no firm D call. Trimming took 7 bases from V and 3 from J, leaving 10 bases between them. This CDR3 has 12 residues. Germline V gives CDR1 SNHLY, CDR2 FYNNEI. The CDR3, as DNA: TGTGCCAGCACACCTCTTAGCTACGAGCAGTACTTC. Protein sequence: CASTPLSYEQYF. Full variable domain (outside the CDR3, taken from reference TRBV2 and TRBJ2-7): EPEVTQTPSHQVTQMGQEVILRCVPISNHLYFYWYRQILGQKVEFLVSFYNNEISEKSEIFDDQFSVERPDGSNFTLKIRSTKLEDSAMYFCASTPLSYEQYFGPGTRLTVT.

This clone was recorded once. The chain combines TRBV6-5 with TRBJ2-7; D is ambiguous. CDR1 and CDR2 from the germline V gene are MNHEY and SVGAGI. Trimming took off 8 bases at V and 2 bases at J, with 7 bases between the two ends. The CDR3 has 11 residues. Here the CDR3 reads CASHTPYEQYF. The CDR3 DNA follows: TGTGCCAGCCACACCCCCTACGAGCAGTACTTC.

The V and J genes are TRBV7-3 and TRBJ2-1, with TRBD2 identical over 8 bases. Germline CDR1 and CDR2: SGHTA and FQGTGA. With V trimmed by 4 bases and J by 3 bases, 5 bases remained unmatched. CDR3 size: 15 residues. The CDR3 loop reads CASSSSGGLYNEQFF. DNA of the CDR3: TGTGCCAGCAGCTCCAGCGGGGGCCTCTACAATGAGCAGTTCTTC.

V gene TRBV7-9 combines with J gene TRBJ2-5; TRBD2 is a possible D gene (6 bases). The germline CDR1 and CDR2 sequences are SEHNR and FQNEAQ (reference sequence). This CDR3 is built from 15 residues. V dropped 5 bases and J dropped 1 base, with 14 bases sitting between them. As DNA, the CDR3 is TGTGCCAGCAGCCACGGCCGGGACTCCCAAGAGACCCAGTACTTC. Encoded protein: CASSHGRDSQETQYF.

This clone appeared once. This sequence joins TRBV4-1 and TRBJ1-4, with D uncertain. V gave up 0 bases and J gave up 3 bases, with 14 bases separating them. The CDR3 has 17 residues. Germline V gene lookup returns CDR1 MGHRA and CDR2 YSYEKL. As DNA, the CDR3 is TGCGCCAGCAGCCAAGAATTGGATGGGCTACCTAATGAAAAACTGTTTTTT. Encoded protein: CASSQELDGLPNEKLFF.

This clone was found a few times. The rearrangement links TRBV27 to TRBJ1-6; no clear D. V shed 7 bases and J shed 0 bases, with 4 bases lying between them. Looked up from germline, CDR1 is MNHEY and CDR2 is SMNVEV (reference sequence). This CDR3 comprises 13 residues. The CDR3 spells CASTSSYNSPLHF. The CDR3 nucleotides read TGTGCCAGCACCAGCTCCTATAATTCACCCCTCCACTTT.

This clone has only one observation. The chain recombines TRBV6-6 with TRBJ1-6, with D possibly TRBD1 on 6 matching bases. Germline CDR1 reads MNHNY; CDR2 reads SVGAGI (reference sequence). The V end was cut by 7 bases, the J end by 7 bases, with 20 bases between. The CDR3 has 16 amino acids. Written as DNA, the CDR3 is TGTGCCAGCATTTCCACAGGGTATCTCAGGAATTCACCCCTCCACTTT. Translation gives CASISTGYLRNSPLHF.

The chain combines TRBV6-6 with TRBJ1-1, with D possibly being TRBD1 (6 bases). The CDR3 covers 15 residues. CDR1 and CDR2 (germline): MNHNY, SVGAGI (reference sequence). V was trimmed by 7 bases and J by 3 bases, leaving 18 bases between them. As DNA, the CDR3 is TGTGCCAGCACCCCACAGGGAGGGTCGTACACTGAAGCTTTCTTT. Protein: CASTPQGGSYTEAFF.

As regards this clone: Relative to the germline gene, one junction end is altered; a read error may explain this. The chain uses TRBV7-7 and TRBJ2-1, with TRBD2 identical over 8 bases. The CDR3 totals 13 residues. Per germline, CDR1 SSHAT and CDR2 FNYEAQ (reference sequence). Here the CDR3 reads CASSPGGGDEQFF. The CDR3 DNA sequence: TGTGCTAGCAGCCCGGGGGGGGGCGATGAGCAGTTCTTC.